Below, 21 T cell receptor beta chains from the same sample are listed, as sequenced in a study of T cells after yellow fever vaccination. TCRdb reanalysed the 5' RACE reads using MiXCR and keeps one entry per CDR3 protein. The data contain about 370,000 distinct CDR3 sequences, 11% of them singletons. Sequenced material: PBMCs, taken on the day of the first yellow fever vaccination. Every receptor here comes from a man younger than 35 who received the YFV17D yellow fever vaccine.

The chain recombines TRBV5-1 with TRBJ1-1; D perhaps matches TRBD1 (5 bases). Germline V gene lookup returns CDR1 SGHRS and CDR2 YFSETQ. Trimming removed 0 bases from V and 0 bases from J, with 9 bases in between. The CDR3 has 15 residues. In DNA form, the CDR3 reads TGCGCCAGCAGCTTGGGACAGTACATGAACACTGAAGCTTTCTTT. Protein product: CASSLGQYMNTEAFF.

This clonotype was seen a few times. This chain joins TRBV6-5 and TRBJ2-3; D could derive from TRBD1 or TRBD2 (5 bases each). There are 14 residues in the CDR3. Trimming removed 2 bases from V and 4 bases from J, with 10 bases in between. The germline CDR1 and CDR2 sequences are MNHEY and SVGAGI. The CDR3 DNA reads as TGTGCCAGCAGTTACGGGACCCTTTCAGATACGCAGTATTTT. Amino acid sequence: CASSYGTLSDTQYF.

This clonotype has only a few counts. V and J are TRBV20-1 and TRBJ2-7, with D unclear. V dropped 3 bases and J dropped 2 bases, with 11 bases sitting between them. This CDR3 has 13 amino acids. CDR1 is DFQATT and CDR2 is SNEGSKA in the germline V gene (reference sequence). The chain's CDR3 is CSARGRYTYEQYF. Written as DNA, the CDR3 is TGCAGTGCTAGGGGTCGGTATACCTACGAGCAGTACTTC.

The chain couples TRBV10-3 to TRBJ2-2, with D hard to call. Trimming removed 2 bases at V and 0 bases at J, with 7 bases between. Per germline, CDR1 ENHRY and CDR2 SYGVKD. CDR3 size: 15 residues. CDR3 sequence (DNA): TGTGCCATCAGTGAGAGGGCTGCGAACACCGGGGAGCTGTTTTTT. Protein sequence: CAISERAANTGELFF.

This clonotype was counted between two and nine times. The rearrangement uses TRBV5-1 and TRBJ2-7; TRBD1 agrees at 8 bases. Germline CDR1 is SGHRS and CDR2 is YFSETQ. The CDR3 sequence is 15 residues long. V was clipped by 2 bases and J by 4 bases; unmatched bases: 8. The CDR3 protein is CASSFVPGQGYEQYV. The CDR3 DNA is TGCGCCAGCAGCTTCGTTCCAGGACAGGGATACGAGCAGTACGTC.

This clonotype was recorded a few times. The chain recombines TRBV4-3 with TRBJ2-3; 8 bases are a match to TRBD2. After removal of 4 bases from V and 2 bases from J, the junction contained 11 bases not matched to a gene. The CDR3 is made up of 17 amino acids. Germline V gene data show CDR1 as LGHNA and CDR2 as YSLEER. CDR3 DNA sequence: TGCGCCAGCAGCCTCTTCCCCGGGGGGGAGGACACAGATACGCAGTATTTT. The encoded protein is CASSLFPGGEDTDTQYF.

V gene TRBV13 combines with J gene TRBJ1-1, with 12 bases aligning to TRBD1. Germline V CDR1 and CDR2: PRHDT, FYEKMQ (reference sequence). The CDR3 is made up of 17 amino acids. V shed 2 bases and J 0 bases; nucleotides not matched to a gene: 4. CDR3 region: CASSLWGTGGLNTEAFF. CDR3 coding DNA: TGTGCCAGCAGCTTATGGGGGACAGGGGGCCTGAACACTGAAGCTTTCTTT.

This clonotype appeared a few times. This chain uses TRBV5-6 with TRBJ2-4, with D hard to call. Germline lookup yields CDR1 SGHDT and CDR2 YYEEEE. The CDR3 covers 14 residues. Deletions cut 7 bases from V and 0 bases from J, with 11 bases between. The CDR3 region is CASARNLAKNIQYF. As DNA, the CDR3 is TGTGCCAGCGCTCGGAACCTAGCCAAAAACATTCAGTACTTC. Full variable domain (missing parts from reference TRBV5-6 and TRBJ2-4): DAGVTQSPTHLIKTRGQQVTLRCSPKSGHDTVSWYQQALGQGPQFIFQYYEEEERQRGNFPDRFSGHQFPNYSSELNVNALLLGDSALYLCASARNLAKNIQYFGAGTRLSVL.

In its sample, this clonotype was seen a few times. This sequence joins TRBV27 and TRBJ2-3; 10 nucleotides align to TRBD2. The V gene end was trimmed by 5 bases and the J gene end by 5 bases; junction bases not matched to a gene: 7. The CDR3 has 15 residues. Germline values: CDR1 MNHEY, CDR2 SMNVEV (reference sequence). For the CDR3, the DNA is TGTGCCAGCAGTACCTTAGCGGGGGGAGGAGATACGCAGTATTTT. Translating gives CASSTLAGGGDTQYF.

This clonotype was seen a few times. The J gene is TRBJ2-3, the V gene TRBV7-2, with TRBD1 identical over 8 bases. Germline assignment: CDR1 SGHTA and CDR2 FQGNSA. J was trimmed by 2 bases and V by 10 bases; bases with no gene match: 8. The CDR3 has 14 residues. DNA of the CDR3: TGTGCCACCCAGGCCAGGGGGCCCACAGATACGCAGTATTTT. Its protein is CATQARGPTDTQYF.

The chain carries TRBV6-1 and TRBJ2-2; tentative D call: TRBD1 (6 bases). Trimming stripped 4 bases from V and 2 bases from J, with 11 bases between. CDR1 and CDR2 from the germline V gene are MNHNS and SASEGT. This CDR3 is 15 amino acids long. The CDR3 sequence is CASSVPRGNTGELFF. The CDR3 DNA sequence: TGTGCCAGCAGTGTTCCCAGGGGTAACACCGGGGAGCTGTTTTTT.

The chain employs TRBV6-6 and TRBJ1-1, with D unresolved. Trimming removed 8 bases at V and 2 bases at J, with 12 bases between. Germline V gene data show CDR1 as MNHNY and CDR2 as SVGAGI (reference sequence). This CDR3 has 13 amino acids. The CDR3 reads CASHAGGNTEAFF. In DNA form, the CDR3 reads TGTGCCAGCCATGCGGGAGGAAACACTGAAGCTTTCTTT.

The chain links TRBV7-9 to TRBJ1-1; perhaps TRBD1 as D (5 bases). With 8 bases removed from V and 1 base from J, the gap between germline ends came to 14 bases. The CDR3 sequence is 14 residues long. Germline assignment: CDR1 SEHNR and CDR2 FQNEAQ (reference sequence). The CDR3 coding sequence is TGTGCCAGCTTAGAGGACAAACCGAACACTGAAGCTTTCTTT. Amino acid sequence: CASLEDKPNTEAFF.

This clonotype was counted ten times or more. The gene calls are TRBV4-3 and TRBJ1-5; unclear D gene. V shed 0 bases and J shed 1 base, with 10 bases lying between them. Germline lookup yields CDR1 LGHNA and CDR2 YSLEER. CDR3 length equals 16 residues. DNA of the CDR3: TGCGCCAGCAGCCAAGATGCGTGGCGGAGCAATCAGCCCCAGCATTTT. Translating gives CASSQDAWRSNQPQHF.

Comments on this clonotype: The conserved phenylalanine or tryptophan normally closing the CDR3 is absent here, so this likely arose from a read error. This chain uses TRBV7-2 with TRBJ1-2; D gene ambiguous. The CDR3 totals 15 residues. Germline CDR1 is SGHTA and CDR2 is FQGNSA. Trimming took off 1 base at V and 9 bases at J, with 18 bases between the two ends. In DNA, the CDR3 is TGTGCCAGCAGCTTAGGGTTACCCTGGGAAGGGAGCTACACCTCC. It translates to CASSLGLPWEGSYTS.

The chain carries TRBV7-2 and TRBJ1-3; 10 bases are shared with TRBD1. Germline loops: CDR1 SGHTA, CDR2 FQGNSA. The CDR3 spans 15 residues. The V and J ends lost 3 bases and 3 bases, in that order; junction bases with no gene match: 2. The CDR3 DNA sequence: TGTGCCAGCAGCTTGACAGGGGGCCTTGGAAACACCATATATTTT. Translation gives CASSLTGGLGNTIYF.

Only a few counts were recorded for this clonotype. This chain links TRBV5-1 with TRBJ2-5; TRBD1 aligns across 11 bases. V gave up 4 bases and J gave up 4 bases; unmatched junction bases: 9. The CDR3 sequence is 16 residues long. Germline V CDR1 and CDR2: SGHRS, YFSETQ. The CDR3 is CASSPGTGGFPETQYF. CDR3 nucleotide sequence: TGCGCCAGCAGCCCCGGGACAGGGGGGTTTCCAGAGACCCAGTACTTC.

This clonotype was seen a handful of times. V gene TRBV20-1 combines with J gene TRBJ2-4; possibly TRBD2 for D (8 bases). CDR3 size: 14 residues. Deletions cut 6 bases from V and 0 bases from J, with 12 bases between. Germline values: CDR1 DFQATT, CDR2 SNEGSKA (reference sequence). CDR3 DNA sequence: TGCAGTGCAGCGGGGGACAGAGCCAAAAACATTCAGTACTTC. It translates to CSAAGDRAKNIQYF.

This clonotype was seen a handful of times. The rearrangement uses TRBV18 and TRBJ1-2; TRBD1 is a possible D gene (5 bases). The CDR3 loop spans 14 amino acids. Germline values: CDR1 KGHSH, CDR2 LQKENI. V lost 5 bases to trimming and J lost 0 bases, with 10 bases between them. The CDR3, as DNA: TGTGCCAGCTCAGGGGCTGGAGCTAACTATGGCTACACCTTC. This encodes CASSGAGANYGYTF.

V is TRBV29-1 and J is TRBJ1-1; D is uncertain. CDR1 is SQVTM, CDR2 ANQGSEA, per germline. Trimming pared 4 bases from V and 8 bases from J, leaving 17 bases between. The CDR3 extends over 13 amino acids. CDR3 bases: TGCAGCGTTGTCCTTACTCTCCTTAAGGAAGCTTTCTTT. Protein: CSVVLTLLKEAFF.

The J gene is TRBJ1-6, the V gene TRBV27; unclear D gene. The CDR3 spans 15 residues. Germline V gives CDR1 MNHEY, CDR2 SMNVEV (reference sequence). The V gene lost 6 bases and the J gene lost 0 bases, with 9 bases spanning the gap. CDR3 DNA sequence: TGTGCCAGCAGGTCCTTAAGCTCCTATAATTCACCCCTCCACTTT. Its protein is CASRSLSSYNSPLHF.